This TCR beta chain was sequenced for a study of lymphopenia after photon versus proton radiotherapy. On this clone itself: Antigen: not known.

Overall study findings and caveats: After the lymphocyte nadir, photon-treated repertoires showed oligoclonal expansion, especially of CD8+ Temra cells. Authors raise, but do not show, better survival with proton therapy.

Germline V gene lookup returns CDR1 SGHNT and CDR2 YYREEE (reference sequence). V lost 4 bases, J lost 8 bases, and 10 bases lay in between. The CDR3 length is 13 residues. The assay was immunoSEQ multiplex PCR, and TCRdb's table has in-frame clones only and misses some. This sample has about 62,000 clones, with roughly 90% found just once. The sequences come from peripheral blood, collected from a patient treated with proton-based radiotherapy. This sequence joins TRBV5-4 and TRBJ1-6; TRBD1 might be the D (5 bases). This sequence originates from an elderly man with esophageal cancer. Written as DNA, the CDR3 is TGTGCCAGCAGCGAACAGGAGCATTCACCCCTCCACTTT. Translating gives CASSEQEHSPLHF.